According to its frequency, the clone carrying this T cell receptor (beta chain) is medium-sized (0.01 to 0.1%). The target antigen is unknown. One tube held mixed TRB-A and TRB-B primer pools for touch-down PCR. For each CDR3 protein, TCRdb gives one entry from its re-call of the multiplex PCR reads, without DNA. The sample has about 5,000 distinct CDR3 sequences. This entry comes from a study of T cell clusters in autoimmune cytopenias. Each sample's input was around 250 ng genomic DNA, 40,000 or so genome equivalents. Notes on the study in general: Active autoimmune hepatitis patients had roughly 2.7-fold fewer exclusive TRB clusters than healthy donors. Clustering suggested that physiological T cell clusters were missing in primary autoimmune cytopenia patients. Functional roles of the in silico T cell clusters still await experimental validation. TRB repertoire shifts in secondary cytopenia and chronic lymphocytic leukemia mostly reflected lymphoma, not autoimmunity.

This CDR3 is 14 amino acids long. CDR1 and CDR2 from the germline V gene are SGHVS and FNYEAQ. The gene calls are TRBV7-6 and TRBJ1-4. Sequencing was done on a sample of peripheral blood. The origin of this receptor is a human donor with an autoimmune cytopenia or autoimmune hepatitis (not recorded which). The CDR3 reads CASSQRTTNEKLFF.